A single sample is the source of the 23 T cell receptor beta chains below, sequenced in a study of response to subunit inactivated influenza vaccine. Each CDR3 protein gets one entry after TCRdb re-called the RT-PCR reads with MiXCR. This sample carries hundreds of thousands of distinct CDR3 sequences, about 11% of them seen once, and the ten largest clones take 10% to 13%. Specimen: PBMCs from blood, collected on the day of vaccination. These receptors came from a man between 45 and 60 years old who received an inactivated influenza vaccine.

This clonotype was seen a handful of times. The chain is built from TRBV2 and TRBJ2-2, with D perhaps matching TRBD1 or TRBD2 (5 bases each). This CDR3 spans 16 amino acids. Trimming took off 4 bases at V and 1 base at J, with 13 bases between the two ends. CDR1 SNHLY and CDR2 FYNNEI come from the germline V gene. In DNA form, the CDR3 reads TGTGCCAGCAGTGGAGGGGCCCCCCTGAACACCGGGGAGCTGTTTTTT. Translated, it gives CASSGGAPLNTGELFF.

DNA for the CDR3: TGTGCCAGCAGTTTAAAGGGCGACGGCGAGCAGTACTTC. As protein: CASSLKGDGEQYF. The chain uses TRBV12-3 or TRBV12-4 and TRBJ2-7; D remains ambiguous. The length of the CDR3 is 13 residues. V gave up 2 bases and J gave up 6 bases, with 11 bases separating them.

V and J are TRBV6-5 and TRBJ1-1, with D possibly being TRBD1 (5 bases). Germline CDR1 reads MNHEY; CDR2 reads SVGAGI. The CDR3 covers 14 residues. V was shortened by 1 base and J by 4 bases, with 10 bases between the two germline ends. In nucleotides, the CDR3 is TGTGCCAGCAGTTACTTAGGGAGGGGCACTGAAGCTTTCTTT. Translating gives CASSYLGRGTEAFF.

This clonotype came up many times. The rearrangement uses TRBV29-1 and TRBJ2-7; no clear D. With 7 bases removed from V and 2 bases from J, the gap between germline ends came to 9 bases. CDR1 and CDR2 from the germline V gene are SQVTM and ANQGSEA. CDR3 length equals 11 residues. This chain's CDR3 is CSGAETYEQYF. The DNA of the CDR3 is TGCAGCGGGGCAGAAACCTACGAGCAGTACTTC.

The sample holds a few counts of this clonotype. The chain uses TRBV4-1 and TRBJ2-3; no clear D. Trimming removed 0 bases from V and 2 bases from J, with 9 bases in between. Germline V gives CDR1 MGHRA, CDR2 YSYEKL. The CDR3 covers 15 residues. In nucleotides, the CDR3 is TGCGCCAGCAGCCAAGACTGGGTCGACACAGATACGCAGTATTTT. It yields the protein CASSQDWVDTDTQYF.

At least ten counts were recorded for this clonotype. This chain uses TRBV5-1 with TRBJ1-4; no reliable D call. Germline V gene lookup returns CDR1 SGHRS and CDR2 YFSETQ. This CDR3 has 16 amino acids. The ends were cut back, 0 bases at V and 0 bases at J, with 9 bases in the middle. The CDR3 loop is CASSLEPAATNEKLFF. The CDR3 DNA sequence: TGCGCCAGCAGCTTGGAGCCGGCAGCAACTAATGAAAAACTGTTTTTT.

This clonotype occurred many times. The chain couples TRBV5-1 to TRBJ2-7; no firm D call. Germline V gene data show CDR1 as SGHRS and CDR2 as YFSETQ. Trimming removed 4 bases at V and 0 bases at J, with 11 bases between. The CDR3 runs to 14 residues. CDR3 coding DNA: TGCGCCAGCAGCCTCGAGACATCCTCCTACGAGCAGTACTTC. It specifies CASSLETSSYEQYF.

This clonotype came up a few times. The J gene is TRBJ1-4, the V gene TRBV18; tentative D call: TRBD1 (5 bases). The CDR3 spans 15 residues. Germline values: CDR1 KGHSH, CDR2 LQKENI. Trimming removed 1 base from V and 7 bases from J, with 13 bases in between. CDR3 region: CASSPQRDGSEKLFF. CDR3 DNA: TGTGCCAGCTCACCACAACGGGACGGGAGTGAAAAACTGTTTTTT. Variable domain in full (rest from reference TRBV18 and TRBJ1-4): NAGVMQNPRHLVRRRGQEARLRCSPMKGHSHVYWYRQLPEEGLKFMVYLQKENIIDESGMPKERFSAEFPKEGPSILRIQQVVRGDSAAYFCASSPQRDGSEKLFFGSGTQLSVL.

The chain joins TRBV29-1 to TRBJ2-7, with 9 bases identical to TRBD2. V shed 6 bases and J 2 bases; nucleotides not matched to a gene: 14. The CDR3 runs to 16 residues. Germline values: CDR1 SQVTM, CDR2 ANQGSEA. The CDR3 sequence: CSVRLAANVRPYEQYF. The CDR3 DNA is TGCAGCGTCCGACTAGCGGCAAACGTTCGCCCCTACGAGCAGTACTTC.

CDR3 protein: CASSLVTGANSPLHF. The CDR3 DNA reads as TGTGCCAGCAGCTTAGTGACAGGAGCTAATTCACCCCTCCACTTT. The V and J genes are TRBV7-9 and TRBJ1-6, with a possible D match to TRBD1 (6 bases). Germline V gene sequence: CDR1 SEHNR, CDR2 FQNEAQ (reference sequence). The CDR3 spans 15 residues. Trimming left V 1 base short and J 6 bases short, with 10 bases between.

This clonotype was detected a few times. Here the CDR3 reads CASTRLGGQPTYNEQFF. CDR3 DNA: TGTGCCAGCACCAGATTGGGGGGGCAACCTACCTACAATGAGCAGTTCTTC. The rearrangement links TRBV7-8 to TRBJ2-1; the D gene is possibly TRBD2 (7 bases). The CDR3 consists of 17 residues. The germline CDR1 and CDR2 sequences are SGHVS and FQNEAQ. Trimming removed 7 bases at V and 2 bases at J, with 21 bases between.

This clonotype has ten or more counts. This chain uses TRBV3-1 with TRBJ2-2, with 12 bases that match TRBD2. Trimming took 4 bases from V and 7 from J; bases not matched to a gene: 4. The CDR3 consists of 15 residues. In germline, CDR1 is LGHDT, CDR2 YNNKEL (reference sequence). CDR3 residues: CASSPSSGRGGELFF. The CDR3 region has the DNA TGTGCCAGCAGCCCTTCTAGCGGGAGGGGCGGGGAGCTGTTTTTT.

This clonotype was seen only a few times. The J gene is TRBJ2-7, the V gene TRBV7-2, with D unresolved. The V end lost 5 bases, the J end lost 6 bases, and 17 bases lay between the germline ends. Germline lookup yields CDR1 SGHTA and CDR2 FQGNSA. The length of the CDR3 is 14 residues. The CDR3 nucleotides are TGTGCCAGCAGCGTTGGGCCTGGGCGCGGCGAGCAGTACTTC. It codes for CASSVGPGRGEQYF.

J is TRBJ2-7 and V is TRBV15, with 10 bases fitting TRBD1. After removal of 0 bases from V and 5 bases from J, the junction contained 4 bases not matched to a gene. CDR1 LNHNV and CDR2 YYDKDF come from the germline V gene (reference sequence). There are 15 residues in the CDR3. Here the CDR3 DNA reads TGTGCCACCAGCAGAGAGGGGACAGGGGATGACGAGCAGTACTTC. Amino acid sequence: CATSREGTGDDEQYF.

V and J are TRBV6-2 or TRBV6-3 and TRBJ2-1; TRBD1 agrees at 7 bases. J was trimmed by 6 bases and V by 5 bases; bases with no gene match: 7. The CDR3 loop spans 14 amino acids. Germline CDR1 reads MNHEY; CDR2 reads SVGEGT. The CDR3 spells CASSKTGISNEQFF. The CDR3 DNA reads as TGTGCCAGCAGTAAGACAGGGATCTCCAATGAGCAGTTCTTC.

This clonotype was counted at least ten times. The chain combines TRBV28 with TRBJ2-2; no definite D call. Germline CDR1 reads MDHEN; CDR2 reads SYDVKM. Trimming stripped 3 bases from V and 5 bases from J, with 7 bases between. The CDR3 totals 13 residues. CDR3: CASSFQVTGELFF. The CDR3 DNA reads as TGTGCCAGCAGTTTTCAGGTTACCGGGGAGCTGTTTTTT.

This clonotype was detected once. This sequence joins TRBV5-1 and TRBJ2-3, with 8 nucleotides matching TRBD1. J was trimmed by 2 bases and V by 0 bases; bases with no gene match: 5. Germline CDR1 reads SGHRS; CDR2 reads YFSETQ. This CDR3 is 16 amino acids long. The chain's CDR3 is CASSLEGQASTDTQYF. CDR3 DNA: TGCGCCAGCAGCTTGGAGGGACAGGCGTCCACAGATACGCAGTATTTT.

This clonotype was observed at least ten times. The chain uses TRBV7-2 and TRBJ2-1; D unresolved. The CDR3 contains 15 residues. The V end lost 0 bases, the J end lost 4 bases, and 10 bases lay between the germline ends. The germline V gene has CDR1 SGHTA and CDR2 FQGNSA. The CDR3 sequence: CASSLAQPQYNEQFF. The CDR3 region has the DNA TGTGCCAGCAGCTTAGCGCAGCCCCAATACAATGAGCAGTTCTTC.

The chain employs TRBV4-2 and TRBJ2-1; 7 nucleotides line up with TRBD2. Looked up from germline, CDR1 is LGHNA and CDR2 is YNFKEQ. CDR3 length: 17 amino acids. V was pared by 1 base and J by 9 bases, with 15 bases of the junction left unmatched. CDR3 sequence: CASSQVAGLGTVAEQFF. CDR3 bases: TGTGCCAGCAGCCAAGTTGCAGGACTAGGGACCGTTGCTGAGCAGTTCTTC.

Turning to this clonotype: Just one base apart from a much larger clone, this may be a read error. The CDR3 bases are TGCGCCAGCAGCCAGACAGGGTTCCAAGAGACCCAGTACTTC. Translated: CASSQTGFQETQYF. V is TRBV4-1 and J is TRBJ2-5; 7 bases fit TRBD1. Germline lookup yields CDR1 MGHRA and CDR2 YSYEKL. With V trimmed by 3 bases and J by 1 base, 2 bases remained unmatched. This CDR3 contains 14 residues.

The chain carries TRBV5-1 and TRBJ2-3, with D possibly being TRBD1 (5 bases). The V end was cut by 0 bases, the J end by 5 bases, with 13 bases between. CDR3 size: 15 residues. Per germline, CDR1 SGHRS and CDR2 YFSETQ. The CDR3, as DNA: TGCGCCAGCAGCTTGGATTTGGGGCTTAGAGATACGCAGTATTTT. Translating gives CASSLDLGLRDTQYF. Using reference TRBV5-1 and TRBJ2-3 for the parts outside the CDR3, the full variable domain is KAGVTQTPRYLIKTRGQQVTLSCSPISGHRSVSWYQQTPGQGLQFLFEYFSETQRNKGNFPGRFSGRQFSNSRSEMNVSTLELGDSALYLCASSLDLGLRDTQYFGPGTRLTVL.

The chain is built from TRBV30 and TRBJ1-1, with TRBD1 as a possible D gene (5 bases). Germline V CDR1 and CDR2: GTSNPN, SVGIG (reference sequence). The V end was cut by 0 bases, the J end by 0 bases, with 20 bases between. This CDR3 comprises 18 residues. The CDR3 loop is CAWSVRRGIPPVNTEAFF. The CDR3 DNA sequence: TGTGCCTGGAGTGTACGACGGGGCATTCCCCCGGTGAACACTGAAGCTTTCTTT.

The V and J genes are TRBV12-3 or TRBV12-4 and TRBJ2-1; 10 nucleotides align to TRBD2. The junction had 1 base not matched to a gene; V was cut back by 0 bases and J by 5 bases. The CDR3 loop spans 15 amino acids. CDR3 region: CASSLASGRNNEQFF. The CDR3 DNA is TGTGCCAGCAGTTTAGCTAGCGGGAGGAACAATGAGCAGTTCTTC.